This paragraph reports one T cell receptor (beta chain). Its antigen remains unidentified. Looked up from germline, CDR1 is SNHLY and CDR2 is FYNNEI. The J segment lost 0 bases and the V segment lost 4 bases, leaving 1 base of the junction unmatched. The CDR3 runs to 15 residues. This sample was taken from a study of cytomegalovirus exposure and HLA in healthy donors. Findings of the study overall: A later analysis revealed that TCR association rates differed between HLA loci, peaking at DRB1 and bottoming out at HLA-C. In an earlier analysis, in several hundred donors, most V segments appeared productive either ~87% or ~30% of the time.

The PCR made use of 60 Vbeta and 13 Jbeta primers. Only in-frame clones appear in the TCRdb table, and some are missing; sequencing was by immunoSEQ multiplex PCR. This table has some 130,000 clones, around three fifths appearing once. The sample was PBMCs. The sequence derives from a woman aged 40 to 50 in good health and CMV-seronegative. The rearrangement links TRBV2 to TRBJ1-5; 9 bases line up with TRBD1. The CDR3 spells CASSVGQGSNQPQHF. The CDR3 bases are TGTGCCAGCAGTGTGGGACAGGGTAGCAATCAGCCCCAGCATTTT.